This entry describes one TCR beta chain. This clonotype was counted at least ten times. Its antigen remains unidentified. No base qualities exist here, and no much larger clone lies one base off it. The data were taken from a study of molecular identifiers for immune sequencing clone quantification (dated by TCRdb to 2017 to 2018). Regarding the complete study: For a replicate experiment, RNA from 20,000 or 100,000 naive CD8 T cells was divided into five aliquots, of which four were sequenced. This methods study used CD8 T cells to benchmark TCR RNA copy counting and molecular-identifier clustering-based TCR repertoire sequencing (MIDCIRS). The full study reports these points: Clones above 20 RNA copies held over 97% of molecules in CMV-specific effector cells but under 1% in naive cells. Naive libraries contained spiked-in Jurkat TCR RNA (approximately nine copies' worth), which is not part of the donor repertoire. Modeling estimated 3 to 3.5 recovered TCR RNA copies per cell, compared with about ten by digital PCR, which implies 30% to 35% capture efficiency. A single cell's worth of spiked-in Jurkat TCR RNA was reported detectable even among under 1.1 million naive CD8 T cells. The sizes of highly expanded clones could end up underestimated when identical TCR molecules share a barcode. When barcode sub-clustering was omitted, TCR diversity was inflated by chimeric consensus sequences, with chimeras reaching as high as 47%.

Preparation of the library involved PCR. The data were produced on an Illumina HiSeq 4000. Bulk TCR libraries were prepared as previously described, using TCR primers listed in Table S5. Purification of total RNA was performed with the Qiagen AllPrep DNA/RNA kit. Reads from multiple sequencing runs of the same library were pooled before analysis. As for how the authors treated the data: Reads were retained only if their TCR constant sequence matched exactly, and those retained reads were trimmed to 150 nt and grouped according to their 12-nt molecular barcodes. Reads within each barcode group were sub-clustered using a 15% Levenshtein threshold, and quality-weighted consensus sequences were constructed for each RNA molecule. Non-functional sequences were discarded, and so were lower-count sequences lying one edit away from another sequence. Barcode sub-clusters with fewer than 20% of the maximum read count were removed, based on fitting two negative binomial distributions. In-frame beta chains were kept once TCRdb had trimmed the public reads at Q25 with fastp and called clones with MiXCR. Each entry merges the rows of one CDR3 protein and shows their most common DNA and genes. TCRdb's processing, not the authors' own work, is the source of the V and J calls. The sample table contains about 300,000 distinct CDR3 sequences; only one count was recorded for roughly 23% of them. The top ten hold about 0.81% of the sample.

Libraries of naive CD8 T cells were built from about 19,000 to 1,100,000 sorted cells, with 10%, 30% or 50% of the purified RNA used. On a BD FACSAria II, naive CD8 T cells were FACS-sorted as CD8+CD4-CCR7+CD45RA+ and collected into RLT Plus buffer. Detection sensitivity was tested by spiking Jurkat RNA equal to roughly 9 TCR copies' worth into samples containing roughly 17,000-1,100,000 naive CD8 T cells. Enrichment of CD8 T cells was done with RosetteSep CD8+ T Cell Enrichment Cocktail plus Ficoll-Paque, and ACK red cell lysis came afterward. V is trimmed back by 3 bases and J by 2 bases, and the junction contains 1 base that no gene match accounts for. Counted from cysteine to phenylalanine, this CDR3 has 14 amino acids. Kept here is only the CDR3 DNA, which spans 42 bases and is read in frame from base 1. The germline V gene gives CDR1 as MRHNA and CDR2 as SNTAGT.

This sequence uses TRBV6-4 and TRBJ1-1; 9 of the junction bases match TRBD1. This TCR derives from a human donor in good health. Some libraries in this study had Jurkat cell RNA spiked in. The sequencing input was naive CD8+ T cells from blood, with Jurkat cell RNA spiked in. The cell subset or site label for this specimen denotes: FACS-sorted CD8+CD4-CCR7+CD45RA+ naive T cells. The CDR3 here reads CASSETGGNTEAFF. The DNA reads as follows: TGTGCCAGCAGTGAGACAGGGGGAAACACTGAAGCTTTCTTT.